The 27 T cell receptor beta chains reported below all come from one sample, sequenced in a study of blood T cell repertoires in COVID-19. Profiled with immunoSEQ multiplex PCR; TCRdb holds only in-frame clones, not every one. The table has nearly 350,000 clones, 85% to 90% seen once; the top ten hold more than 5.5%. The sequencing input was peripheral blood. The receptors were gathered from a woman in her 70s with COVID-19, enrolled during active disease.

Remarks on this clone: The same CDR3 also results from other DNA sequences found in this sample. The chain combines TRBV5-1 with TRBJ1-2, with D possibly being TRBD1 (5 bases). Trimming stripped 0 bases from V and 5 bases from J, with 5 bases between. The CDR3 is 12 residues long. Germline V gives CDR1 SGHRS, CDR2 YFSETQ. The CDR3 loop reads CASSLEGYGYTF. The CDR3 nucleotides are TGCGCCAGCAGCTTGGAGGGGTATGGCTACACCTTC.

The rearrangement links TRBV9 to TRBJ1-2, with D possibly matching TRBD1 (6 bases). V lost 3 bases and J lost 8, with 20 bases in between. The germline V gene has CDR1 SGDLS and CDR2 YYNGEE. The CDR3 is made up of 15 amino acids. The CDR3 DNA follows: TGTGCCAGCAGCGAGGGCTCTTCAACAGGGAGCGGCTACACCTTC. Translation: CASSEGSSTGSGYTF.

The chain links TRBV4-1 to TRBJ1-4; D perhaps matches TRBD1 (5 bases). The CDR3 spans 15 residues. The germline CDR1 and CDR2 sequences are MGHRA and YSYEKL. The V and J ends lost 6 bases and 8 bases respectively, with 19 bases between them. The CDR3 spells CASRWKGQAGEKLFF. The CDR3 DNA reads TGCGCCAGCAGATGGAAGGGGCAGGCCGGGGAAAAACTGTTTTTT.

The chain couples TRBV5-1 to TRBJ2-1; D might be TRBD1 (5 bases). Trimming took off 0 bases at V and 6 bases at J, with 16 bases between the two ends. From germline, CDR1 is SGHRS and CDR2 YFSETQ. The CDR3 extends over 16 amino acids. CDR3 sequence: CASSLDPQGQGNEQFF. In DNA form, the CDR3 reads TGCGCCAGCAGCTTGGATCCCCAGGGTCAAGGCAATGAGCAGTTCTTC. Looking up the rest from reference TRBV5-1 and TRBJ2-1 gives the full variable domain: KAGVTQTPRYLIKTRGQQVTLSCSPISGHRSVSWYQQTPGQGLQFLFEYFSETQRNKGNFPGRFSGRQFSNSRSEMNVSTLELGDSALYLCASSLDPQGQGNEQFFGPGTRLTVL.

This clone has just one count. This chain's CDR3 is CASKEGRTYNSPLHF. CDR3 nucleotide sequence: TGTGCCAGCAAGGAGGGGAGAACCTATAATTCACCCCTCCACTTT. This chain joins TRBV27 and TRBJ1-6, with D perhaps TRBD1 (5 bases). CDR1 and CDR2 from the germline V gene are MNHEY and SMNVEV (reference sequence). With 7 bases removed from V and 2 bases from J, the gap between germline ends came to 12 bases. This CDR3 region has 15 residues.

With regard to this clone: Germline and junction disagree at one end, which may indicate a read error. The chain links TRBV29-1 to TRBJ2-7; the D is unclear. The germline V gene has CDR1 SQVTM and CDR2 ANQGSEA. This CDR3 spans 11 amino acids. The CDR3, as DNA: TGCAGCGGTGAAGACGGCTACGAGCAGTACTTC. Its translation: CSGEDGYEQYF.

The chain has TRBV9 and TRBJ1-2; D unclear. Trimming left V 1 base short and J 4 bases short, with 14 bases between. Germline V gene sequence: CDR1 SGDLS, CDR2 YYNGEE. The CDR3 is 15 amino acids. The DNA of the CDR3 is TGTGCCAGCAGCGTATTTTCCACGGGAGGCTATGGCTACACCTTC. Protein: CASSVFSTGGYGYTF.

J is TRBJ2-3 and V is TRBV7-2; TRBD2 matches at 7 bases. J lost 4 bases, V lost 5 bases, and 12 bases had no gene match. This CDR3 contains 16 residues. Germline assignment: CDR1 SGHTA and CDR2 FQGNSA. In DNA, the CDR3 is TGTGCCAGCAGCCTCCGACTAGCCCGGGCGGCAGATACGCAGTATTTT. Translation gives CASSLRLARAADTQYF.

This chain uses TRBV5-8 with TRBJ1-3; no definite D call. Trimming took off 3 bases at V and 0 bases at J, with 16 bases between the two ends. The CDR3 runs to 17 residues. The germline gives CDR1 SGHTS, CDR2 YDEGEE. The CDR3 coding sequence is TGTGCCAGCAGCTCGGTGGTACCGAACTACTCTGGAAACACCATATATTTT. Translated: CASSSVVPNYSGNTIYF.

This clone was recorded once. The gene calls are TRBV30 and TRBJ2-2; TRBD2 is a possible D gene (5 bases). V dropped 2 bases and J dropped 1 base, with 11 bases sitting between them. This CDR3 spans 15 amino acids. The germline V gene has CDR1 GTSNPN and CDR2 SVGIG (reference sequence). The CDR3 nucleotides read TGTGCCTGGAGTCGGCGGGCCCTGAACACCGGGGAGCTGTTTTTT. Residues: CAWSRRALNTGELFF.

The rearrangement links TRBV18 to TRBJ2-7; TRBD1 is a possible D gene (5 bases). The V and J ends lost 3 bases and 4 bases respectively, with 13 bases between them. Germline V gives CDR1 KGHSH, CDR2 LQKENI. CDR3 length: 14 amino acids. The CDR3 DNA reads as TGTGCCAGCTCACCCGAGACAGTCTTATACGAGCAGTACTTC. Its protein is CASSPETVLYEQYF.

J is TRBJ1-1 and V is TRBV6-2 or TRBV6-3; maybe TRBD1 (6 bases). With 0 bases removed from V and 1 base from J, the gap between germline ends came to 6 bases. This CDR3 is 14 amino acids long. The germline gives CDR1 MNHEY, CDR2 SVGEGT. The DNA of the CDR3 is TGTGCCAGCAGTTACTCGGACAGGAACACTGAAGCTTTCTTT. Protein product: CASSYSDRNTEAFF.

The V and J genes are TRBV24-1 and TRBJ1-2; weak D call: TRBD1 (5 bases). V gave up 3 bases and J gave up 5 bases, with 9 bases separating them. Germline CDR1 is KGHDR and CDR2 is SFDVKD. The CDR3 sequence is 13 residues long. CDR3 sequence: CATSDAGRYGYTF. The CDR3 nucleotides read TGTGCCACCAGTGATGCAGGGCGGTATGGCTACACCTTC.

This chain connects TRBV5-1 to TRBJ2-7, with 7 positions matching TRBD1. Germline lookup yields CDR1 SGHRS and CDR2 YFSETQ. CDR3 length equals 13 residues. Trimming at V came to 5 bases and at J to 4 bases, leaving 6 bases not matched to a gene. CDR3 DNA: TGCGCCAGCAGACAGGGGAATAGGTACGAGCAGTACTTC. Protein: CASRQGNRYEQYF. Variable domain in full (rest from reference TRBV5-1 and TRBJ2-7): KAGVTQTPRYLIKTRGQQVTLSCSPISGHRSVSWYQQTPGQGLQFLFEYFSETQRNKGNFPGRFSGRQFSNSRSEMNVSTLELGDSALYLCASRQGNRYEQYFGPGTRLTVT.

The chain has TRBV9 and TRBJ2-5, with 10 bases identical to TRBD1. The CDR3 runs 16 residues. Germline lookup yields CDR1 SGDLS and CDR2 YYNGEE. The ends lost 6 bases at V and 5 bases at J; junction bases unmatched: 13. The CDR3 coding sequence is TGTGCCAGCAACCGGGAGACAGGGGGCTTCGGGGAGACCCAGTACTTC. Translation: CASNRETGGFGETQYF.

The chain recombines TRBV24-1 with TRBJ1-4; D gene ambiguous. Germline values: CDR1 KGHDR, CDR2 SFDVKD. V was cut by 3 bases and J by 7 bases, with 8 bases left in between. The CDR3 is made up of 13 amino acids. The CDR3 DNA reads as TGTGCCACCAGTGATACCCCGGGTGAAAAACTGTTTTTT. Protein sequence: CATSDTPGEKLFF.

V usage is TRBV9 and J usage is TRBJ2-2; 8 bases fit TRBD1. J gave up 2 bases and V 3 bases, and 6 bases lay outside the gene matches. In germline, CDR1 is SGDLS, CDR2 YYNGEE. This CDR3 is 16 amino acids long. CDR3 DNA sequence: TGTGCCAGCAGCGAGGGCAGGGGGCTTAACACCGGGGAGCTGTTTTTT. Translated, it gives CASSEGRGLNTGELFF.

This sequence joins TRBV4-3 and TRBJ1-4; D remains unclear. The CDR3 runs to 13 residues. Germline CDR1 LGHNA, CDR2 YSLEER. V was clipped by 1 base and J by 7 bases, with 7 bases between them. The CDR3 nucleotides are TGCGCCAGCAGCCAAGCTGCCGGTGAAAAACTGTTTTTT. Amino acid sequence: CASSQAAGEKLFF.

The CDR3 DNA is TGTGCCAGCAGCCGAAGCGGGGGGCGGGAAGAGCAGTTCTTC. The encoded protein is CASSRSGGREEQFF. The chain uses TRBV11-2 and TRBJ2-1, with 9 bases fitting TRBD2. With V trimmed by 5 bases and J by 10 bases, 9 bases remained unmatched. Per germline, CDR1 SGHAT and CDR2 FQNNGV. The CDR3 extends over 14 amino acids.

The rearrangement links TRBV7-2 to TRBJ2-7, with 8 bases that match TRBD2. V trimming: 4 bases; J trimming: 0 bases; junction bases outside the gene matches: 5. Germline V CDR1 and CDR2: SGHTA, FQGNSA. The CDR3 is 15 residues long. For the CDR3, the DNA is TGTGCCAGCAGCTCCCGAGCGGGGGACTCCTACGAGCAGTACTTC. It encodes CASSSRAGDSYEQYF.

The rearrangement links TRBV3-1 (or the pseudogene TRBV3-2) to TRBJ2-7; 8 bases agree with TRBD1. The CDR3 consists of 16 residues. V lost 3 bases, J lost 1 base, and 8 bases stayed unmatched. The germline gives CDR1 LGHDT, CDR2 YNNKEL (reference sequence). The chain's CDR3 is CASSQRGTGSSYEQYF. In DNA form, the CDR3 reads TGTGCCAGCAGCCAGCGCGGGACAGGTTCTTCCTACGAGCAGTACTTC.

This clone has just one count. The V call is TRBV3-1 (or the pseudogene TRBV3-2), the J call TRBJ1-3, with D perhaps matching TRBD1 (5 bases). The V gene's germline CDR1 is LGHDT and CDR2 YNNKEL (reference sequence). The CDR3 contains 15 residues. V lost 1 base and J 7 bases, leaving 14 bases between the germline ends. CDR3 coding DNA: TGTGCCAGCAGCCAAGGCGAAGTGGAGGGGAACACCATATATTTT. It is translated as CASSQGEVEGNTIYF.

The chain is built from TRBV19 and TRBJ1-6, with no clear D. Per the germline V gene, CDR1 is LNHDA and CDR2 is SQIVND (reference sequence). The V end was cut by 7 bases, the J end by 1 base, with 11 bases between. The CDR3 is made up of 15 amino acids. The DNA of the CDR3 is TGTGCCAGTACGGGGTCGAGGTCCTATAATTCACCCCTCCACTTT. Its translation: CASTGSRSYNSPLHF.

The rearrangement joins TRBV7-9 to TRBJ1-1, with D unclear. The germline V gene has CDR1 SEHNR and CDR2 FQNEAQ (reference sequence). The CDR3 is made up of 13 amino acids. The V end was cut by 4 bases, the J end by 0 bases, with 6 bases between. The chain's CDR3 is CASSSLLNTEAFF. CDR3 DNA: TGTGCCAGCAGCTCGTTGTTGAACACTGAAGCTTTCTTT.

This rearrangement joins TRBV10-3 to TRBJ2-7; 11 positions match TRBD1. The CDR3 has 14 residues. Per the germline V gene, CDR1 is ENHRY and CDR2 is SYGVKD. The V segment lost 2 bases and the J segment 7 bases; nucleotides outside the gene matches: 4. The CDR3 DNA reads TGTGCCATCAGTGAGGGACAGGGGGCGCAAGAGCAGTACTTC. This codes for CAISEGQGAQEQYF.

In this sample, this clone turned up once. This sequence joins TRBV29-1 and TRBJ2-1; D possibly corresponds to TRBD2 (7 bases). The germline V gene encodes CDR1 SQVTM and CDR2 ANQGSEA. Trimming pared 4 bases from V and 6 bases from J, leaving 13 bases between. The CDR3 consists of 13 residues. The CDR3 protein is CSVALGGGNEQFF. In nucleotides, the CDR3 is TGCAGCGTTGCACTAGGGGGGGGCAATGAGCAGTTCTTC.

The chain joins TRBV28 to TRBJ1-2; D may be TRBD1 (5 bases). The CDR3 is 14 amino acids. Germline V gene lookup returns CDR1 MDHEN and CDR2 SYDVKM. V lost 8 bases and J 4 bases, leaving 17 bases between the germline ends. The CDR3 spells CASLKPGGPYGYTF. The CDR3 DNA sequence: TGTGCCAGCCTTAAACCCGGGGGACCCTATGGCTACACCTTC.